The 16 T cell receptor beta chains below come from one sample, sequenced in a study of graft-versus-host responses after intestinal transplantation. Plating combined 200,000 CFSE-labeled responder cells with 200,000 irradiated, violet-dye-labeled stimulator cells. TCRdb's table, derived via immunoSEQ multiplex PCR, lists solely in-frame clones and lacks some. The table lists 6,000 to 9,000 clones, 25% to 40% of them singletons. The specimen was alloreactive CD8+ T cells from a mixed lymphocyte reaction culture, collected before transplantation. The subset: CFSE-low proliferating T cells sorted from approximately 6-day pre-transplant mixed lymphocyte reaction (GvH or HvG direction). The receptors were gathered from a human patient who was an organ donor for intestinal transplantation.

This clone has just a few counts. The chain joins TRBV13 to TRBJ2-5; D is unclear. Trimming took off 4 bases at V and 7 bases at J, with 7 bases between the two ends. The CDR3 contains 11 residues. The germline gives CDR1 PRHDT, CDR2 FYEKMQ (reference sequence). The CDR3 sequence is CASSWSGTQYF. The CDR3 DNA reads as TGTGCCAGCAGCTGGTCGGGGACCCAGTACTTC. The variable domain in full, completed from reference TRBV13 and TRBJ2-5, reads AAGVIQSPRHLIKEKRETATLKCYPIPRHDTVYWYQQGPGQDPQFLISFYEKMQSDKGSIPDRFSAQQFSDYHSELNMSSLELGDSALYFCASSWSGTQYFGPGTRLLVL.

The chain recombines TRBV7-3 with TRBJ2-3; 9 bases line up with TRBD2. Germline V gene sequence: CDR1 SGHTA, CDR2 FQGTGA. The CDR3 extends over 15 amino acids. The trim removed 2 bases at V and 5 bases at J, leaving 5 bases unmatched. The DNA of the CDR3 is TGTGCCAGCAGCTTAGGCGGGGGGGCCGGAGATACGCAGTATTTT. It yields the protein CASSLGGGAGDTQYF.

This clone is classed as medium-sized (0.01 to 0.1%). Written as DNA, the CDR3 is TGTGCCAGCGGCAGGGCCAATCAGCCCCAGCATTTT. Protein product: CASGRANQPQHF. The chain couples TRBV10-3 to TRBJ1-5, with D perhaps matching TRBD1 (5 bases). This CDR3 spans 12 amino acids. Germline lookup yields CDR1 ENHRY and CDR2 SYGVKD. Trimming cost V 10 bases and J 3 bases, with 10 bases left between them.

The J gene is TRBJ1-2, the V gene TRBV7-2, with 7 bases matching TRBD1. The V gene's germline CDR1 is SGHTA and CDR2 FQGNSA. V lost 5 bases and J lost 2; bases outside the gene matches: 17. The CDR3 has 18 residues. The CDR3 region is CASSPTPYRGKRNYGYTF. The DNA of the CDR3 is TGTGCCAGCAGCCCCACCCCCTACAGGGGAAAGAGGAACTATGGCTACACCTTC. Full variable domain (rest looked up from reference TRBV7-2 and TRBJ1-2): GAGVSQSPSNKVTEKGKDVELRCDPISGHTALYWYRQSLGQGLEFLIYFQGNSAPDKSGLPSDRFSAERTGGSVSTLTIQRTQQEDSAVYLCASSPTPYRGKRNYGYTFGSGTRLTVV.

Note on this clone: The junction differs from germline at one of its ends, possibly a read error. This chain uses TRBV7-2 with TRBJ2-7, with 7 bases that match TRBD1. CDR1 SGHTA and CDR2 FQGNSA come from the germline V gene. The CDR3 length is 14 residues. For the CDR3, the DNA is TGCGCCAGCAGCCAAGAAGTCAGGGGGTACGAGCAGTACTTC. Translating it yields CASSQEVRGYEQYF.

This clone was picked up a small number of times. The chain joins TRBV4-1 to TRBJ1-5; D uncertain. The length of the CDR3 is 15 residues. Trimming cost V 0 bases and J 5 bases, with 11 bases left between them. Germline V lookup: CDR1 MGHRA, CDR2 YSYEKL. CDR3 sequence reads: CASSQDLSTYQPQHF. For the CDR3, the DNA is TGCGCCAGCAGCCAAGATCTCAGCACCTATCAGCCCCAGCATTTT.

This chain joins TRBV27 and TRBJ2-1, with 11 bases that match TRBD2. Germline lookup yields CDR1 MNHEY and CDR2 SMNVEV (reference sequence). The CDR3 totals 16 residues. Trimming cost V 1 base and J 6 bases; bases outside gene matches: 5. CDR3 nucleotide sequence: TGTGCCAGCAGTTTATTGTCTAGCGGGGGGCCCAATGAGCAGTTCTTC. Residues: CASSLLSSGGPNEQFF.

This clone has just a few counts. The CDR3 region is CASSLWDEQYF. The CDR3 DNA reads TGTGCCAGCAGCTTATGGGACGAGCAGTACTTC. V is TRBV7-2 and J is TRBJ2-7; D not resolved. Germline assignment: CDR1 SGHTA and CDR2 FQGNSA. V lost 2 bases and J lost 5, with 4 bases in between. CDR3 length: 11 amino acids.

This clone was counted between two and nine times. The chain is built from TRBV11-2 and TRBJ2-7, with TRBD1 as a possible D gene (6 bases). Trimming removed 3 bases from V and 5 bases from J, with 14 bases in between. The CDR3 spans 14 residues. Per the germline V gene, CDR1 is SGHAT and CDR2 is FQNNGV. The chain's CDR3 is CASSFIQGWDEQYF. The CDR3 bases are TGTGCCAGCAGCTTCATACAGGGATGGGACGAGCAGTACTTC.

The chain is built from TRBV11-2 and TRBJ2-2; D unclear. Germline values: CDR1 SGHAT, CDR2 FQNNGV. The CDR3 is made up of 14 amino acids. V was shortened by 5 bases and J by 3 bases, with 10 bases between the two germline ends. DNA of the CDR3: TGTGCCAGCAGCCGAGGAAAGGACACCGGGGAGCTGTTTTTT. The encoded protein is CASSRGKDTGELFF.

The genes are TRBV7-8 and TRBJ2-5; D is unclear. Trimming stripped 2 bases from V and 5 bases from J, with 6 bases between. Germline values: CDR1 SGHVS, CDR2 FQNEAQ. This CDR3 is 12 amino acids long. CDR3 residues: CASSLTYETQYF. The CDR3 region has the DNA TGTGCCAGCAGCTTAACCTACGAGACCCAGTACTTC. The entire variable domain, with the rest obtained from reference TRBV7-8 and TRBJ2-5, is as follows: GAGVSQSPRYKVAKRGQDVALRCDPISGHVSLFWYQQALGQGPEFLTYFQNEAQLDKSGLPSDRFFAERPEGSVSTLKIQRTQQEDSAVYLCASSLTYETQYFGPGTRLLVL.

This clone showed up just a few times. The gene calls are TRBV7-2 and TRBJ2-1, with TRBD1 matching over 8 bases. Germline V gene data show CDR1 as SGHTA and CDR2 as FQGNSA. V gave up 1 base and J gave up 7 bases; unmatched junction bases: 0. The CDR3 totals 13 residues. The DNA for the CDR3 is TGTGCCAGCAGCTTAGGGGACAGGAATGAGCAGTTCTTC. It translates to CASSLGDRNEQFF. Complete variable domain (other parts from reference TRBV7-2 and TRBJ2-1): GAGVSQSPSNKVTEKGKDVELRCDPISGHTALYWYRQSLGQGLEFLIYFQGNSAPDKSGLPSDRFSAERTGGSVSTLTIQRTQQEDSAVYLCASSLGDRNEQFFGPGTRLTVL.

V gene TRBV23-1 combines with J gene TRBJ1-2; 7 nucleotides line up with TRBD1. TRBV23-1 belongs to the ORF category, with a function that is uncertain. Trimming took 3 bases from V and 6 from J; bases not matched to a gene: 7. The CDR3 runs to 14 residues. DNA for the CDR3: TGCGCCAGCAGTCATAAGGGGACAGAGGATGGCTACACCTTC. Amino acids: CASSHKGTEDGYTF.

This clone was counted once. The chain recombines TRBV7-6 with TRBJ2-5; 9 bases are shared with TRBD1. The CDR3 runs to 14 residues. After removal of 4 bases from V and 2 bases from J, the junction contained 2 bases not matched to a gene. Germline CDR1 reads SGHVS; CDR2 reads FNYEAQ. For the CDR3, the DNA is TGTGCCAGCAGCTCGACAGGGGGACAAGAGACCCAGTACTTC. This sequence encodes CASSSTGGQETQYF.

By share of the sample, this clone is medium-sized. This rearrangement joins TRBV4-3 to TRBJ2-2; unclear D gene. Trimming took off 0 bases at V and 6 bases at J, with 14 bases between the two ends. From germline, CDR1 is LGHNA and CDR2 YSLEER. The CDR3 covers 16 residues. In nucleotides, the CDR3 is TGCGCCAGCAGCCAAGAATTAAGGTATAGGGCCGGGGAGCTGTTTTTT. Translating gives CASSQELRYRAGELFF.

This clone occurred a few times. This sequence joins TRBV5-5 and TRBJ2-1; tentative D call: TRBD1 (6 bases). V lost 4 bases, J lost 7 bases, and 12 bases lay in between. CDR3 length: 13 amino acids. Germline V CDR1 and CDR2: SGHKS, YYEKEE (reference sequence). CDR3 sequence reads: CASSRWGQNEQFF. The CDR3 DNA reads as TGTGCCAGCAGCCGATGGGGACAAAATGAGCAGTTCTTC.